A selection of T cell receptor beta chains follows, all from one sample in a study of control samples from healthy donors and cancer patients. Produced via immunoSEQ multiplex PCR; TCRdb's table is partial and in-frame only. The table lists some 130,000 clones, roughly 92% of them singletons. The sequencing input was blood. The receptors originated from a man between 18 and 29 years old in good health. The CDR3 runs from the conserved cysteine through the conserved F or W. D genes are given only for firm matches. Expanded clones get a size class; other rows say once, few or many, or leave the size out.

>NA|TRBV5-1|NA|TRBJ1-2
CASSSGQTPTYGYTF
TGCGCCAGCAGCTCCGGACAGACACCCACCTATGGCTACACCTTC
>NA|TRBV9|TRBD2|TRBJ2-3
CASSADLSGGTTDTQYF
TGTGCCAGCAGCGCCGACCTTAGCGGGGGGACTACAGATACGCAGTATTTT
>NA|TRBV6-5|TRBD1|TRBJ1-1
CASRNVGTGAEAFF
TGTGCCAGCAGGAACGTGGGGACAGGGGCTGAAGCTTTCTTT
>NA|TRBV7-2|TRBD2|TRBJ2-3
CASSPRGGALTDTQYF
TGTGCCAGCAGCCCCCGCGGGGGGGCCCTCACAGATACGCAGTATTTT
>NA|TRBV4-2|TRBD1|TRBJ1-2
CASSGKVGQTYGYTF
TGTGCCAGCAGCGGCAAAGTGGGACAGACCTATGGCTACACCTTC
>NA|TRBV6-6|NA|TRBJ1-5
CASSYGGSQPQHF
TGTGCCAGCAGTTATGGGGGAAGTCAGCCCCAGCATTTT
>NA|TRBV7-9|NA|TRBJ2-7
CASSQGPGEQYF
TGTGCCAGCAGCCAAGGACCAGGGGAGCAGTACTTC
>NA|TRBV10-2|NA|TRBJ2-3
CASSAGTDTQYF
TGCGCCAGCAGTGCTGGCACAGATACGCAGTATTTT
>NA|TRBV4-1|NA|TRBJ1-1
CASSQVYGGRDTEAFF
TGCGCCAGCAGCCAAGTATATGGCGGAAGGGACACTGAAGCTTTCTTT
>NA|TRBV4-1|NA|TRBJ2-1
CASSVWQGIRNEQFF
TGCGCCAGCAGCGTGTGGCAGGGAATTAGAAATGAGCAGTTCTTC
>NA|TRBV21-1|NA|TRBJ1-2
CASSKHRGAGYTF
TGTGCCAGCAGCAAACATCGCGGCGCAGGCTACACCTTC
>NA|TRBV4-1|TRBD1|TRBJ1-2
CASSQADREEGYTF
TGCGCCAGCAGCCAAGCCGACAGGGAGGAGGGCTACACCTTC
>NA|TRBV3-1/TRBV3-2|NA|TRBJ1-1
CASSQDPANTEAFF
TGTGCCAGCAGCCAAGATCCTGCCAACACTGAAGCTTTCTTT
>NA|TRBV3-1/TRBV3-2|NA|TRBJ1-2
CASSQVQGHYGYTF
TGTGCCAGCAGCCAAGTACAAGGGCACTATGGCTACACCTTC
>NA|TRBV6-1|TRBD1|TRBJ2-1
CASSDGQGANEQFF
TGTGCCAGCAGTGATGGACAGGGGGCAAATGAGCAGTTCTTC
>NA|TRBV5-1|NA|TRBJ2-7
CASSLNSGYEQYF
TGCGCCAGCAGCTTGAACAGTGGTTACGAGCAGTACTTC
>NA|TRBV9|NA|TRBJ2-3
CASSVEGGLTDTQYF
TGTGCCAGCAGCGTAGAGGGGGGCCTAACAGATACGCAGTATTTT
>once|TRBV21-1|NA|TRBJ2-5
CASSKAQVRLAGGRDQETQYF
TGTGCCAGCAGCAAAGCGCAGGTGAGGCTAGCGGGGGGGCGGGATCAAGAGACCCAGTACTTC
>NA|TRBV10-2|TRBD1|TRBJ1-1
CASSTTGGTEAFF
TGCGCCAGCAGTACGACAGGGGGCACTGAAGCTTTCTTT
>once|TRBV21-1|NA|TRBJ2-1
CASSKDGGGASYNEQFF
TGTGCCAGCAGCAAAGATGGCGGGGGGGCCTCCTACAATGAGCAGTTCTTC
>NA|TRBV4-2|TRBD1|TRBJ1-5
CASSLGTGESQPQHF
TGTGCCAGCAGCCTTGGGACAGGGGAGTCTCAGCCCCAGCATTTT
>NA|TRBV7-9|TRBD1|TRBJ1-1
CASSPTGAWNTEAFF
TGTGCCAGCAGCCCCACAGGGGCCTGGAACACTGAAGCTTTCTTT
>NA|TRBV6-5|TRBD1|TRBJ1-5
CASSYSGQGNQPQHF
TGTGCCAGCAGTTACTCTGGACAGGGCAATCAGCCCCAGCATTTT
>NA|TRBV5-4|TRBD2|TRBJ2-3
CASSLRPSGIRTTDTQYF
TGTGCCAGCAGCTTGAGACCAAGCGGGATTAGAACGACAGATACGCAGTATTTT
>NA|TRBV18|NA|TRBJ2-3
CASSNSRGSNTQYF
TGTGCCAGCTCCAACTCCCGGGGGAGCAATACGCAGTATTTT
>few|TRBV25-1|TRBD1|TRBJ1-4
CASSDLTGGNEKLFF
TGTGCCAGCAGTGACCTGACAGGGGGAAATGAAAAACTGTTTTTT
>NA|TRBV19|NA|TRBJ1-6
CASSAYNSPLHF
TGTGCCAGTAGTGCCTATAATTCACCCCTCCACTTT
>NA|TRBV3-1/TRBV3-2|NA|TRBJ1-6
CASSQGDRNLHF
TGTGCCAGCAGCCAAGGGGACCGAAATCTCCACTTT
>NA|TRBV7-9|NA|TRBJ2-7
CASSLGVAPWGYEQYF
TGTGCCAGCAGCCTTGGGGTAGCCCCCTGGGGCTACGAGCAGTACTTC
>NA|TRBV19|TRBD1|TRBJ2-5
CASSIGDRGLGTFQETQYF
TGTGCCAGTAGTATAGGGGACAGGGGGCTAGGAACGTTTCAAGAGACCCAGTACTTC
>NA|TRBV9|NA|TRBJ2-3
CASSTEPSADTQYF
TGTGCCAGCAGCACCGAACCCTCGGCAGATACGCAGTATTTT
>NA|TRBV6-5|NA|TRBJ1-5
CASRRDSNQPQHF
TGTGCCAGCAGACGGGATAGCAATCAGCCCCAGCATTTT
>NA|TRBV4-1|NA|TRBJ2-2
CASSQMGTDFFTGELFF
TGCGCCAGCAGCCAAATGGGGACGGATTTCTTCACCGGGGAGCTGTTTTTT
>NA|TRBV18|NA|TRBJ2-5
CASSPSWGQGWGTQYF
TGTGCCAGCTCCCCCAGTTGGGGCCAGGGGTGGGGGACCCAGTACTTC
>once|TRBV5-1|TRBD1|TRBJ2-6
CASTGGTGDSSGANVLTF
TGCGCCAGCACCGGTGGGACAGGGGACTCCTCTGGGGCCAACGTCCTGACTTTC
>NA|TRBV5-1|NA|TRBJ1-2
CASSLLGTDLNYGYTF
TGCGCCAGCAGCCTACTGGGGACGGACCTAAACTATGGCTACACCTTC
>NA|TRBV6-5|NA|TRBJ2-5
CASGEDSLETQYF
TGTGCCAGCGGGGAGGACAGTCTGGAGACCCAGTACTTC
>NA|TRBV3-1/TRBV3-2|NA|TRBJ1-2
CASSQGPAYYGYTF
TGTGCCAGCAGCCAAGGGCCGGCCTACTATGGCTACACCTTC
>NA|TRBV27|NA|TRBJ2-7
CASSLSVAGAVYF
TGTGCCAGCAGTTTATCGGTGGCAGGGGCTGTCTACTTC
>NA|TRBV11-2|TRBD2|TRBJ2-5
CASSLKGRRGAFQETQYF
TGTGCCAGCAGCTTGAAGGGTAGGCGGGGGGCCTTTCAAGAGACCCAGTACTTC
>NA|TRBV19|NA|TRBJ1-6
CASSIVYGGLHF
TGTGCCAGTAGTATAGTGTATGGGGGACTTCACTTT
>NA|TRBV2|TRBD2|TRBJ2-5
CASSPILGAGETQYF
TGTGCCAGCAGCCCGATCCTAGGAGCGGGGGAGACCCAGTACTTC
>NA|TRBV3-1/TRBV3-2|NA|TRBJ2-3
CASSSSTDTQYF
TGTGCCAGCAGCTCTAGCACAGATACGCAGTATTTT
>NA|TRBV7-6|NA|TRBJ1-1
CASSPMTSNTEAFF
TGTGCCAGCAGCCCGATGACCTCGAACACTGAAGCTTTCTTT
>NA|TRBV5-4|TRBD2|TRBJ2-7
CASSQPGTRDEQYF
TGTGCCAGCAGCCAACCCGGGACTAGAGACGAGCAGTACTTC
>NA|TRBV30|NA|TRBJ1-2
CAWSVGRVTVDYGYTF
TGTGCCTGGAGCGTCGGGAGGGTAACGGTGGACTATGGCTACACCTTC
>NA|TRBV30|TRBD2|TRBJ2-3
CAWSVVGRGGLDRAGDTQYF
TGTGCCTGGAGTGTAGTCGGGCGGGGGGGCCTTGACCGAGCAGGGGATACGCAGTATTTT
>NA|TRBV19|NA|TRBJ2-1
CASSIAGGWGSEQFF
TGTGCCAGTAGTATAGCTGGGGGCTGGGGAAGTGAGCAGTTCTTC
>NA|TRBV6-5|TRBD2|TRBJ2-1
CASSTGTSDNEQFF
TGTGCCAGCAGCACCGGGACTAGCGACAATGAGCAGTTCTTC